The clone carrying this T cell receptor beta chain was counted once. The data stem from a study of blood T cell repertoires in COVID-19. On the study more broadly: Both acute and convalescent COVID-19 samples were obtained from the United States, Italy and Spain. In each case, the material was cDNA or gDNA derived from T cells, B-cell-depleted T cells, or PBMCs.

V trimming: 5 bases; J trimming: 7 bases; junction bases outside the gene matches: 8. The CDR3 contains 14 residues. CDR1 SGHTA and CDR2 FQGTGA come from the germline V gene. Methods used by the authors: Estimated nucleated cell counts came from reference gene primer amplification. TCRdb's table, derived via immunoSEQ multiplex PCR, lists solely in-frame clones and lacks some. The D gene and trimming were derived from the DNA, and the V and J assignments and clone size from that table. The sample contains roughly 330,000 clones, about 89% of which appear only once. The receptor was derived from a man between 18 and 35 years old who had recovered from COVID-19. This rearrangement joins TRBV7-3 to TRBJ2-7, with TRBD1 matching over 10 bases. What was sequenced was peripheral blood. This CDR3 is CASSRTGGVEEQYF. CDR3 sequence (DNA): TGTGCCAGCAGCAGGACAGGGGGAGTAGAAGAGCAGTACTTC.